Each of the 13 T cell receptor beta chains below was sequenced from the same sample in a study of shared clonotypes between healthy human individuals. The naive CD8 fraction comprised CD45RO-negative cells positively selected for CCR7 and excluded terminally differentiated effector memory CD45RA+ cells. Generated by immunoSEQ multiplex PCR, the TCRdb table keeps only in-frame clones and is missing some. Of about 2.2 million clones in the sample, just under 95% were seen once. The source material was naive CD8+ T cells from PBMCs. The receptors were gathered from a man younger than 30 in good health. Some clones in this sample may be carry-over from other donors' samples.

Only one count was recorded for this clone. The chain uses TRBV9 and TRBJ2-5, with 7 bases lining up with TRBD1. Germline CDR1 reads SGDLS; CDR2 reads YYNGEE. The CDR3 is 15 residues long. The V gene end was trimmed by 3 bases and the J gene end by 2 bases; junction bases not matched to a gene: 7. This CDR3 reads CASSGNRQGQETQYF. The CDR3 DNA sequence: TGTGCCAGCAGCGGGAACCGACAGGGTCAAGAGACCCAGTACTTC. Full variable domain (rest looked up from reference TRBV9 and TRBJ2-5): DSGVTQTPKHLITATGQRVTLRCSPRSGDLSVYWYQQSLDQGLQFLIQYYNGEERAKGNILERFSAQQFPDLHSELNLSSLELGDSALYFCASSGNRQGQETQYFGPGTRLLVL.

With respect to this clone: In the same sample, other DNA sequences code for this CDR3. The V and J genes are TRBV13 and TRBJ2-7; D ambiguous. Germline lookup yields CDR1 PRHDT and CDR2 FYEKMQ (reference sequence). V was trimmed by 0 bases and J by 3 bases, leaving 6 bases between them. The CDR3 extends over 13 amino acids. DNA for the CDR3: TGTGCCAGCAGCTTAGGTAAGAGCTACGAGCAGTACTTC. The encoded protein is CASSLGKSYEQYF. The full variable domain, its missing parts supplied by reference TRBV13 and TRBJ2-7, is AAGVIQSPRHLIKEKRETATLKCYPIPRHDTVYWYQQGPGQDPQFLISFYEKMQSDKGSIPDRFSAQQFSDYHSELNMSSLELGDSALYFCASSLGKSYEQYFGPGTRLTVT.

Worth noting for this clone: This sample also contains other DNA sequences that code for the same CDR3. The chain combines TRBV19 with TRBJ1-1, with no clear D. V was cut by 4 bases and J by 3 bases, with 12 bases left in between. Per the germline V gene, CDR1 is LNHDA and CDR2 is SQIVND (reference sequence). CDR3 size: 14 residues. The CDR3 sequence is CASSNPTAYTEAFF. The CDR3 DNA reads as TGTGCCAGTAGTAACCCCACCGCGTACACTGAAGCTTTCTTT.

This chain joins TRBV10-1 and TRBJ1-1, with a weak D call TRBD1 (5 bases). V was shortened by 8 bases and J by 4 bases, with 14 bases between the two germline ends. Per germline, CDR1 WNHNN and CDR2 SYGVQD (reference sequence). The length of the CDR3 is 13 residues. DNA of the CDR3: TGCGCCAGCCTGGGGGGGGAGGTCACTGAAGCTTTCTTT. Encoded protein: CASLGGEVTEAFF.

The rearrangement joins TRBV6-5 to TRBJ2-1; 8 bases match TRBD2. The CDR3 totals 13 residues. The J segment lost 7 bases and the V segment lost 7 bases, leaving 6 bases of the junction unmatched. CDR1 and CDR2 from the germline V gene are MNHEY and SVGAGI. The DNA for the CDR3 is TGTGCCAGCATGGCGGGAGGTCTAAATGAGCAGTTCTTC. Amino acid sequence: CASMAGGLNEQFF.

In this sample, this clone turned up once. The chain employs TRBV7-6 and TRBJ2-3; 7 nucleotides agree with TRBD2. Germline CDR1 and CDR2: SGHVS and FNYEAQ. CDR3 length: 15 residues. V shed 4 bases, J shed 0 bases, and the junction held 4 bases outside the gene matches. This chain's CDR3 is CASSSLATSTDTQYF. The DNA for the CDR3 is TGTGCCAGCAGCTCACTAGCGACTAGCACAGATACGCAGTATTTT.

The V and J genes are TRBV11-2 and TRBJ2-1; D uncertain. Germline loops: CDR1 SGHAT, CDR2 FQNNGV. V lost 3 bases and J lost 8, with 14 bases in between. The length of the CDR3 is 14 residues. In DNA form, the CDR3 reads TGTGCCAGCAGCTTCCCGACAAGGATTGATGAGCAGTTCTTC. Translation: CASSFPTRIDEQFF.

The chain carries TRBV5-1 and TRBJ1-4, with D possibly matching TRBD1 (6 bases). The germline gives CDR1 SGHRS, CDR2 YFSETQ. V lost 1 base, J lost 7 bases, and 20 bases lay in between. This CDR3 spans 17 amino acids. CDR3 DNA: TGCGCCAGCAGCTTGTCCCCCCGGAGGGGGGTAAGTGAAAAACTGTTTTTT. Its protein is CASSLSPRRGVSEKLFF.

V is TRBV5-1 and J is TRBJ1-5; 9 positions agree with TRBD1. The CDR3 spans 15 residues. J was trimmed by 4 bases and V by 2 bases; bases with no gene match: 4. Germline V lookup: CDR1 SGHRS, CDR2 YFSETQ. CDR3 protein: CASSFTGGGNQPQHF. CDR3 bases: TGCGCCAGCAGCTTTACAGGGGGCGGGAATCAGCCCCAGCATTTT. Full variable domain (outside the CDR3, taken from reference TRBV5-1 and TRBJ1-5): KAGVTQTPRYLIKTRGQQVTLSCSPISGHRSVSWYQQTPGQGLQFLFEYFSETQRNKGNFPGRFSGRQFSNSRSEMNVSTLELGDSALYLCASSFTGGGNQPQHFGDGTRLSIL.

This clone was seen just once. The chain uses TRBV4-1 and TRBJ2-1, with TRBD2 identical over 15 bases. The CDR3 is 16 residues long. V shed 1 base, J shed 9 bases, and the junction held 4 bases outside the gene matches. Germline CDR1 MGHRA, CDR2 YSYEKL. The CDR3 spells CASSQVGGLAGGEQFF. CDR3 sequence (DNA): TGCGCCAGCAGCCAAGTAGGGGGACTAGCGGGAGGTGAGCAGTTCTTC.

The V and J genes are TRBV13 and TRBJ2-7, with a tentative D call TRBD1 (6 bases). CDR1 PRHDT and CDR2 FYEKMQ come from the germline V gene (reference sequence). Trimming left V 2 bases short and J 5 bases short, with 13 bases between. The CDR3 consists of 14 residues. CDR3 loop: CASSLTSGADEQYF. Written as DNA, the CDR3 is TGTGCCAGCAGCTTAACCTCAGGGGCGGACGAGCAGTACTTC.

The rearrangement joins TRBV27 to TRBJ2-1; D remains unclear. With 5 bases removed from V and 9 bases from J, the gap between germline ends came to 11 bases. Germline CDR1 reads MNHEY; CDR2 reads SMNVEV (reference sequence). The CDR3 is 12 amino acids. In DNA form, the CDR3 reads TGTGCCAGCAGTCCCCTGGTTGGTGAGCAGTTCTTC. It translates to CASSPLVGEQFF.

The genes are TRBV10-3 and TRBJ2-3; 15 nucleotides align to TRBD2. J was trimmed by 4 bases and V by 4 bases; bases with no gene match: 6. The CDR3 has 17 residues. Germline CDR1 ENHRY, CDR2 SYGVKD. CDR3 residues: CAISGTSGRAGADTQYF. CDR3 nucleotides: TGTGCCATCAGTGGGACTAGCGGGAGGGCCGGGGCAGATACGCAGTATTTT.